The sequence of this T cell receptor beta chain was determined in a study of Graves' ophthalmopathy and Graves' hyperthyroidism. Clinical symptoms and serum thyroxine were used for diagnosis; TRAb, thyroid ultrasound and orbital computed tomography were also relied on. This clonotype was recorded at least ten times. Germline V gene sequence: CDR1 SNHLY, CDR2 FYNNEI. Trimming cost V 6 bases and J 1 base, with 9 bases left between them. The CDR3 runs 13 residues. Amplification of TCR beta CDR3 regions used RNA transcripts. Scientists carried out first-round RT-PCR using HTBI primers and then a second-round multiplex PCR. Each CDR3 protein gets one entry after TCRdb re-called the multiplex PCR reads with MiXCR. This sample has about 700,000 distinct CDR3 sequences, with over 40% found just once.

The sample consisted of peripheral blood. The TCR originated in an adult man with Graves' ophthalmopathy. This chain links TRBV2 with TRBJ2-5; D unclear. In DNA form, the CDR3 reads TGTGCCAGCAGGGCTCCAGCCCAAGAGACCCAGTACTTC. Amino acid sequence: CASRAPAQETQYF.